These 12 T cell receptor beta chains originate from one sample sequenced in a study of blood T cell repertoires in COVID-19 (dated by TCRdb to about 2020). Library prep was done by the immunoSEQ multiplex PCR assay. The clones in this table, taken by TCRdb from immuneACCESS, are in-frame only. Not every clone is retained; where verified, under half of the shortfall comes from an unresolved V gene, and the cause of the rest is unknown. In this sample the table shows about 260,000 clones, 84% of which occur a single time. 8% to 9.5% of the sample is taken by the ten largest. The sequenced material came from peripheral blood. Receptors were obtained from a human donor in a cohort sampled during active COVID-19.

The rearrangement joins TRBV27 to TRBJ2-7, with TRBD2 identical over 9 bases. Trimming cost V 7 bases and J 5 bases; bases outside gene matches: 12. The CDR3 is made up of 15 amino acids. Germline lookup yields CDR1 MNHEY and CDR2 SMNVEV (reference sequence). This CDR3 reads CASMGSAGGLHEQYF. The DNA for the CDR3 is TGTGCCAGCATGGGCTCAGCGGGGGGACTCCACGAGCAGTACTTC.

The chain links TRBV5-4 to TRBJ1-2; D gene uncertain. The CDR3 is 15 amino acids. The V gene lost 1 base and the J gene lost 2 bases, with 12 bases spanning the gap. Per the germline V gene, CDR1 is SGHNT and CDR2 is YYREEE (reference sequence). This CDR3 is CASSLIWEQNYGYTF. Written as DNA, the CDR3 is TGTGCCAGCAGCTTGATCTGGGAGCAAAACTATGGCTACACCTTC.

This chain connects TRBV10-3 to TRBJ1-1; TRBD1 matches 9 bases. With V trimmed by 3 bases and J by 6 bases, 8 bases remained unmatched. This CDR3 is built from 15 residues. CDR1 and CDR2 (germline): ENHRY, SYGVKD. The CDR3 is CAISDPGTGYPEAFF. CDR3 nucleotides: TGTGCCATCAGTGACCCCGGGACAGGGTACCCTGAAGCTTTCTTT.

The chain has TRBV9 and TRBJ1-2; D gene unclear. The V gene's germline CDR1 is SGDLS and CDR2 YYNGEE. This CDR3 comprises 12 residues. Trimming shortened V by 0 bases and J by 8 bases, and 8 bases separated the two germline ends. The DNA of the CDR3 is TGTGCCAGCAGCGTAGCTGGGAGCGGCTACACCTTC. It codes for CASSVAGSGYTF.

V usage is TRBV7-2 and J usage is TRBJ2-7; no clear D gene. This CDR3 is 14 amino acids long. Germline V gene lookup returns CDR1 SGHTA and CDR2 FQGNSA. Trimming removed 1 base from V and 0 bases from J, with 7 bases in between. The CDR3 DNA is TGTGCCAGCAGCTTAGATACAGCCTCCTACGAGCAGTACTTC. Translation gives CASSLDTASYEQYF.

This sequence joins TRBV9 and TRBJ2-3, with 14 bases aligning to TRBD2. The germline V gene has CDR1 SGDLS and CDR2 YYNGEE. CDR3 length: 19 residues. V lost 4 bases, J lost 2 bases, and 12 bases stayed unmatched. The CDR3 here is CASSQGLAGVRMDTDTQYF. CDR3 bases: TGTGCCAGCAGCCAGGGACTAGCGGGAGTGAGGATGGACACAGATACGCAGTATTTT.

J is TRBJ1-5 and V is TRBV19, with 7 bases identical to TRBD1. The CDR3 extends over 15 amino acids. Trimming at V came to 6 bases and at J to 3 bases, leaving 8 bases not matched to a gene. Germline V gene sequence: CDR1 LNHDA, CDR2 SQIVND (reference sequence). The CDR3 is CASSVTGQYNQPQHF. CDR3 DNA: TGTGCCAGTAGCGTCACGGGACAGTACAATCAGCCCCAGCATTTT.

J is TRBJ2-3 and V is TRBV4-2; no clear D gene. The germline V gene encodes CDR1 LGHNA and CDR2 YNFKEQ. The CDR3 sequence is 15 residues long. V was cut by 5 bases and J by 6 bases, with 18 bases left in between. The CDR3 DNA sequence: TGTGCCAGCAGCTCGATAGCATCCATTCGGGATACGCAGTATTTT. It translates to CASSSIASIRDTQYF.

This sequence joins TRBV28 and TRBJ1-5, with 7 bases matching TRBD1. The CDR3 is made up of 15 amino acids. J gave up 7 bases and V 6 bases, and 12 bases lay outside the gene matches. Germline V gene data show CDR1 as MDHEN and CDR2 as SYDVKM. The chain's CDR3 is CASRPQLRGKQPQHF. In DNA, the CDR3 is TGTGCCAGCAGACCGCAACTCAGGGGGAAGCAGCCCCAGCATTTT.

The chain carries TRBV3-1 (or the pseudogene TRBV3-2) and TRBJ1-3; D not certain. Germline V gene sequence: CDR1 LGHDT, CDR2 YNNKEL (reference sequence). With 2 bases removed from V and 3 bases from J, the gap between germline ends came to 11 bases. The length of the CDR3 is 15 residues. The CDR3 DNA reads TGTGCCAGCAGCCAATATACGGGAGGTGGAAACACCATATATTTT. It translates to CASSQYTGGGNTIYF.

The gene calls are TRBV6-2 or TRBV6-3 and TRBJ2-5, with D maybe TRBD1 (6 bases). V was pared by 4 bases and J by 5 bases, with 26 bases between. This CDR3 contains 18 residues. Germline CDR1 is MNHEY and CDR2 is SVGEGT. The CDR3 protein is CASSLNPAWTAYSETQYF. The CDR3 DNA is TGTGCCAGCAGTTTAAATCCGGCTTGGACAGCTTATTCGGAGACCCAGTACTTC.

The V and J genes are TRBV7-2 and TRBJ2-7, with D uncertain. The V gene lost 0 bases and the J gene lost 2 bases, with 17 bases spanning the gap. The CDR3 totals 17 residues. Germline V gene sequence: CDR1 SGHTA, CDR2 FQGNSA. The CDR3 region is CASSLAATPLHPYEQYF. Here the CDR3 DNA reads TGTGCCAGCAGCTTAGCGGCGACACCGCTACACCCCTACGAGCAGTACTTC.